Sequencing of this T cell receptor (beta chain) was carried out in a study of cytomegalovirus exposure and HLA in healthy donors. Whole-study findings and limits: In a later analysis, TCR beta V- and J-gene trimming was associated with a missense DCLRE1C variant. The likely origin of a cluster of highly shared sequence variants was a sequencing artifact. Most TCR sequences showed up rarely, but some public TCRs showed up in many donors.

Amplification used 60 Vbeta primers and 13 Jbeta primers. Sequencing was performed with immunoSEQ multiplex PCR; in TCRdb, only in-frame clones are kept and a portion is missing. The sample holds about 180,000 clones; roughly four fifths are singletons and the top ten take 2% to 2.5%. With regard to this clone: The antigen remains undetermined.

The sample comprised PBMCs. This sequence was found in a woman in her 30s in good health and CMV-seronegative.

The CDR3 region has the DNA TGTGCCATCAGCAATCACAGGGGGCGCGACTATGGCTACACCTTC. It translates to CAISNHRGRDYGYTF. V gene TRBV10-3 combines with J gene TRBJ1-2, with 9 bases that match TRBD1. The V gene's germline CDR1 is ENHRY and CDR2 SYGVKD. V was clipped by 6 bases and J by 3 bases; unmatched bases: 8. The CDR3 is 15 residues long.